Shown below are 8 T cell receptor beta chains from a single sample sequenced in a study of blood T cell repertoires in COVID-19. Repertoires were generated with immunoSEQ multiplex PCR, while TCRdb's copy carries only in-frame clones and drops some. The table shows roughly 230,000 clones, with roughly four fifths occurring only once. Specimen: PBMCs or T cells enriched from blood (not recorded which). These receptors all stem from a man in his forties or fifties who had recovered from COVID-19.

This chain links TRBV5-1 with TRBJ2-3; 7 bases fit TRBD2. V shed 10 bases and J 3 bases; nucleotides not matched to a gene: 14. Germline V lookup: CDR1 SGHRS, CDR2 YFSETQ. The CDR3 consists of 15 residues. In DNA form, the CDR3 reads TGCGCCCACCGTAATGGGGGAGGGCTAACAGATACGCAGTATTTT. This translates into CAHRNGGGLTDTQYF.

The rearrangement links TRBV5-1 to TRBJ2-1, with 7 positions matching TRBD1. This CDR3 region has 16 residues. V lost 3 bases to trimming and J lost 4 bases; unmatched junction nucleotides: 10. Germline V lookup: CDR1 SGHRS, CDR2 YFSETQ. The CDR3 loop reads CASSWTRTGQYNEQFF. The CDR3 bases are TGCGCCAGCAGCTGGACCCGGACAGGACAATACAATGAGCAGTTCTTC.

This rearrangement joins TRBV9 to TRBJ1-1, with D hard to call. The CDR3 extends over 15 amino acids. V gave up 0 bases and J gave up 4 bases, with 13 bases separating them. The germline gives CDR1 SGDLS, CDR2 YYNGEE. For the CDR3, the DNA is TGTGCCAGCAGCGTAGTGGTGGGAGAAGGCACTGAAGCTTTCTTT. Residues: CASSVVVGEGTEAFF.

The J gene is TRBJ1-4, the V gene TRBV19; the D gene is possibly TRBD1 (5 bases). CDR1 and CDR2 (germline): LNHDA, SQIVND (reference sequence). The V and J ends lost 5 bases and 7 bases respectively, with 14 bases between them. This CDR3 has 14 amino acids. The CDR3 protein is CASSVGTRGEKLFF. CDR3 nucleotide sequence: TGTGCCAGTAGTGTCGGGACTCGAGGTGAAAAACTGTTTTTT.

This rearrangement joins TRBV27 to TRBJ2-7; TRBD2 agrees at 9 bases. Trimming cost V 5 bases and J 4 bases; bases outside gene matches: 12. CDR1 and CDR2 from the germline V gene are MNHEY and SMNVEV (reference sequence). CDR3 length: 16 amino acids. The CDR3 loop is CASSPQRGGGAYEQYF. The CDR3 nucleotides read TGTGCCAGCAGTCCACAGCGGGGCGGGGGGGCTTACGAGCAGTACTTC.

In nucleotides, the CDR3 is TGTGCCAGCAGCCTCGGACTAGCGGGAGTCGAGTACCAAGAGACCCAGTACTTC. Translation gives CASSLGLAGVEYQETQYF. This chain joins TRBV5-4 and TRBJ2-5; 13 positions agree with TRBD2. The length of the CDR3 is 18 residues. Germline trimming cut 4 bases from V and 0 bases from J; bases unmatched to any gene: 9. CDR1 and CDR2 from the germline V gene are SGHNT and YYREEE (reference sequence).

This clone was picked up one time. Other DNA sequences from this sample encode an identical CDR3 as well. This sequence joins TRBV9 and TRBJ1-1, with no clear D. CDR3 length equals 14 residues. V lost 0 bases, J lost 0 bases, and 6 bases lay in between. Germline-derived CDR1 and CDR2 are SGDLS and YYNGEE. The CDR3 DNA follows: TGTGCCAGCAGCGTAGGGGGAGTGAACACTGAAGCTTTCTTT. This sequence encodes CASSVGGVNTEAFF.

This rearrangement joins TRBV5-6 to TRBJ2-3; TRBD2 aligns across 11 bases. Germline CDR1 is SGHDT and CDR2 is YYEEEE. The CDR3 spans 16 residues. V shed 4 bases, J shed 1 base, and the junction held 5 bases outside the gene matches. For the CDR3, the DNA is TGTGCCAGCAGCGGGTCGACTAGCGGGGGCACAGATACGCAGTATTTT. Protein sequence: CASSGSTSGGTDTQYF.